The rows below give T cell receptor beta chains drawn from one sample of a study of beta chain features in type 1 diabetes. Here immunoSEQ multiplex PCR was the method, and the copy in TCRdb shows in-frame clones only, minus some. The table has approximately 140,000 clones, 7% to 10% seen once. Sequenced material: central memory CD4+ T cells from blood. These receptors were taken from a man in his thirties or forties with type 1 diabetes. CDR3s include the opening cysteine and the closing phenylalanine or tryptophan. A D gene is named only where the DNA matches it firmly. Some rows have no size entry. The others give once, few or many, or a class for an expanded clone.

j_call clone_size v_call d_call cdr3_nt cdr3_aa
TRBJ1-6 few TRBV2 . TGTGCCAGCAGCCCGCGGGGCGGGGGGAATTCACCCCTCCACTTT CASSPRGGGNSPLHF
TRBJ2-3 . TRBV7-2 . TGTGCCAGCAGCTTCTTGGGCTACACAGATACGCAGTATTTT CASSFLGYTDTQYF
TRBJ1-2 . TRBV30 TRBD1 TGTGCCTCGAGGGACAGGGAAGAAAACTATGGCTACACCTTC CASRDREENYGYTF
TRBJ2-3 . TRBV7-2 . TGTGCCAGCAGCTTAGCGAAGGGGGATACGCAGTATTTT CASSLAKGDTQYF
TRBJ2-1 few TRBV11-2 . TGTGCCAGCAGCTTTGGACAAGATTACAATGAGCAGTTCTTC CASSFGQDYNEQFF
TRBJ2-7 few TRBV5-1 TRBD2 TGCGCCAGCAGCTCGGGCTTAGCGGGGCCCCTCCACGAGCAGTACTTC CASSSGLAGPLHEQYF
TRBJ1-1 . TRBV29-1 . TGCAGCGTTGACAGGGCCCTGAACACTGAAGCTTTCTTT CSVDRALNTEAFF
TRBJ2-3 . TRBV28 . TGTGCCAGCAGTGGAGGACAGCCCCTAAATACGCAGTATTTT CASSGGQPLNTQYF
TRBJ1-5 few TRBV7-2 . TGTGCCAGCAGCTTAGTTGGGGGGGCTAGCAATCAGCCCCAGCATTTT CASSLVGGASNQPQHF
TRBJ2-1 . TRBV5-4 TRBD1 TGTGCCAGCAGACGGACAGGGCAGTTCTTC CASRRTGQFF
TRBJ2-7 few TRBV11-2 TRBD1 TGTGCCAGCAGCTCCTACAGGGGGATAGTCGAGCAGTACTTC CASSSYRGIVEQYF
TRBJ1-5 . TRBV21-1 . TGTGCCAGTTTATTTACTCCGGGAAATCAGCCCCAGCATTTT CASLFTPGNQPQHF
TRBJ2-4 few TRBV2 . TGTGCCAGCAGTGAAAGTAGTAATGGAAACATTCAGTACTTC CASSESSNGNIQYF
TRBJ2-2 few TRBV7-2 . TGTGCCAGCAGCTTAGTTCCTCCCCCGGCCGGGGAGCTGTTTTTT CASSLVPPPAGELFF
TRBJ2-7 few TRBV4-2 TRBD1 TGTGCCAGCAGCACTCGACAGGGTTCCTACGAGCAGTACTTC CASSTRQGSYEQYF
TRBJ2-1 few TRBV7-7 TRBD2 TGTGCTAGCAGCTTAGGGACTAGCGGATACAATGAGCAGTTCTTC CASSLGTSGYNEQFF
TRBJ2-1 few TRBV10-3 TRBD1 TGTGCCATCAGTAGGGACAGGGAGGGTGAGCAGTTCTTC CAISRDREGEQFF
TRBJ2-2 . TRBV7-9 . TGTGCCAGCAGCTTAGGGGCCGCCGCTACGATTCTCACCGGGGAGCTGTTTTTT CASSLGAAATILTGELFF
TRBJ2-2 few TRBV4-3 . TGCGCCAGCAGCTCCTTAACGGGGGGCGGAAACACCGGGGAGCTGTTTTTT CASSSLTGGGNTGELFF
TRBJ2-7 few TRBV7-2 . TGTGCCAGCAGCTCTTCCAGGGTCTCCGAGCAGTACTTC CASSSSRVSEQYF
TRBJ1-5 . TRBV7-2 . TGTGCCAGCAGCTTCGGGTGGGGGGACCAGCCCCAGCATTTT CASSFGWGDQPQHF
TRBJ2-2 few TRBV5-1 TRBD1 TGCGCCAGCAGCCCCACAGGGGAATACACCGGGGAGCTGTTTTTT CASSPTGEYTGELFF
TRBJ1-1 few TRBV5-6 . TGTGCCAGCAGCTTGTCGGTGGAAGCTTTCTTT CASSLSVEAFF
TRBJ1-2 . TRBV9 . TGTGCCAGCAGCGTAGGTAATAAGGGGGACAACTATGGCTACACCTTC CASSVGNKGDNYGYTF
TRBJ2-7 few TRBV25-1 . TGTGCCAGCAGTGAATATAGTTCCTACGAGCAGTACTTC CASSEYSSYEQYF
TRBJ2-5 few TRBV28 . TGTGCCAGCAGCTTAACTCGGGAGACCCAGTACTTC CASSLTRETQYF
TRBJ1-5 few TRBV7-2 TRBD1 TGTGCCAGCAGCCAAAATACAGGGGGCAATCAGCCCCAGCATTTT CASSQNTGGNQPQHF
TRBJ1-6 . TRBV11-2 . TGTGCCAGCAGCTTAGGACGGGATAATTCACCCCTCCACTTT CASSLGRDNSPLHF
TRBJ1-5 . TRBV6-6 TRBD1 TGTGCCAGCAGCCAGGCGCAGGGGGTGGTATCGGCCCAGCATTTT CASSQAQGVVSAQHF
TRBJ2-1 few TRBV11-1 . TGTGCCAGCAGCCTTAGTACAGGGCTCTACAATGAGCAGTTCTTC CASSLSTGLYNEQFF
TRBJ2-1 few TRBV18 TRBD2 TGTGCCAGCTCACCTCGCCGGGGGGTTGAGCAGTTCTTC CASSPRRGVEQFF
TRBJ2-1 . TRBV5-1 . TGCGCCAGCAGCACCGGACAGTACAATGAGCAGTTCTTC CASSTGQYNEQFF
TRBJ1-2 . TRBV14 TRBD1 TGTGCCAGCAGCCGACTCAAAGGACAGGGCGGCTATGGCTACACCTTC CASSRLKGQGGYGYTF
TRBJ1-2 . TRBV7-9 . TGTGCCAGCAGCTTACGCGGGGGAGGCTACACCTTC CASSLRGGGYTF
TRBJ2-5 . TRBV20-1 TRBD2 TGCAGTGCTCCGGGAGGAGAGACCCAGTACTTC CSAPGGETQYF
TRBJ2-3 few TRBV13 . TGTGCCAGCAGCTTAAGGAGGGGCCTCACAGATACGCAGTATTTT CASSLRRGLTDTQYF
TRBJ2-1 . TRBV7-6 TRBD2 TGTGCCAGCAGTCCGGGGGGGCTGAATGAGCAGTTCTTC CASSPGGLNEQFF
TRBJ1-1 . TRBV29-1 TRBD1 TGCAGCGTTAAGAGGACAGGGGGCGGGAATGAAGCTTTCTTT CSVKRTGGGNEAFF
TRBJ2-3 few TRBV25-1 . TGTGCCAGCAGTGAATCGACTGGCTACACAGATACGCAGTATTTT CASSESTGYTDTQYF
TRBJ2-3 few TRBV29-1 TRBD2 TGCAGCGTTGCGGCGTTCCAACTAGCGGGGGACCCACTGACAGATACGCAGTATTTT CSVAAFQLAGDPLTDTQYF
TRBJ2-5 . TRBV4-3 . TGCGCCAGCAGCCGTCAGGTGGACCCGGGGGAGACCCAGTACTTC CASSRQVDPGETQYF
TRBJ2-1 few TRBV30 . TGTGCCTGGAGTACAGGGTACGGCGAGCAGTTCTTC CAWSTGYGEQFF
TRBJ2-2 . TRBV5-6 . TGTGCCAGCAGCTCGGGCACCGGGGAGCTGTTTTTT CASSSGTGELFF
TRBJ1-5 once TRBV2 . TGTGCCACCTCCGAGAGTACCCTCAATCAGCCCCAGCATTTT CATSESTLNQPQHF
TRBJ1-5 . TRBV7-2 . TGTGCCAGCAGCTTAGGAGGTGGTCAGCCCCAGCATTTT CASSLGGGQPQHF
TRBJ2-6 many TRBV7-9 . TGTGCCAGCAGCGACGGGAGACATTCGACCATCTCTGGGGCCAACGTCCTGACTTTC CASSDGRHSTISGANVLTF
TRBJ1-1 . TRBV9 TRBD1 TGTGCCAGCAGCGCCCGATCTACAGGGGGCACTGAAGCTTTCTTT CASSARSTGGTEAFF
TRBJ2-5 . TRBV5-1 TRBD2 TGTGCCAGCAGCTTCGGACTAGCGGGGGAGACCCAGTACTTC CASSFGLAGETQYF
TRBJ2-3 . TRBV6-5 TRBD1 TGTGCCAGCAGGACAGGGCAGTCGGCAGATACGCAGTATTTT CASRTGQSADTQYF
TRBJ2-1 few TRBV7-2 . TGTGCCAGCACCCCTCGGGGGTTCCGGGGTGAGCAGTTCTTC CASTPRGFRGEQFF